This is a list of T cell receptor beta chains from one sample in a study of T-cell reconstitution after alpha-beta-depleted transplantation in children. TCRdb ran MiXCR on the PCR reads and lists one entry per CDR3 protein. The sample lists 250,000 to 300,000 distinct CDR3 sequences, about 10% occurring once. The input for sequencing was PBMCs from the stem cell graft donor, taken from the stem cell graft. These receptors originate from a human donor who donated a stem cell graft to a child with SCID. CDR3s include the opening cysteine and the closing phenylalanine or tryptophan. A D gene is named only where the DNA matches it firmly. Some rows have no size entry. The others give once, few or many, or a class for an expanded clone.

j_gene,abundance,v_gene,d_gene,CDR3nt,CDR3aa
TRBJ2-3,few,TRBV6-1,TRBD2,TGTGCCAGCAGTCCGCTTCCGGGGGGGCAGGCAGATACGCAGTATTTT,CASSPLPGGQADTQYF
TRBJ2-2,-,TRBV5-5,-,TGTGCCAGCAGCTTGGGGTGGACTCCTAACACCGGGGAGCTGTTTTTT,CASSLGWTPNTGELFF
TRBJ2-5,-,TRBV27,TRBD2,TGTGCCAGCAGCCCCGGCGGGCTAGCGGGAGGAGAGACCCAGTACTTC,CASSPGGLAGGETQYF
TRBJ1-1,many,TRBV10-2,-,TGCGCCAGCAGGCAAGTGGCGGGCACTGAAGCTTTCTTT,CASRQVAGTEAFF
TRBJ1-1,many,TRBV7-3,-,TGTGCCAGCAGCTTGATAGGGTACGGTGAAGCTTTCTTT,CASSLIGYGEAFF
TRBJ2-2,-,TRBV20-1,-,TGCAGTGCTAGGGGCCTTACTACCGGGGAGCTGTTTTTT,CSARGLTTGELFF
TRBJ2-5,few,TRBV5-1,-,TGCGCCAGCAGCTTGGAACAGGGTTGGATAGAGACCCAGTACTTC,CASSLEQGWIETQYF
TRBJ2-7,-,TRBV20-1,TRBD1,TGCAGTGCCCCTGGACAGGATCTGGGCGAGCAGTACTTC,CSAPGQDLGEQYF
TRBJ1-6,-,TRBV6-5,-,TGTGCCAGCAGTTACTCGCAGGATTCACCCCTCCACTTT,CASSYSQDSPLHF
TRBJ2-7,-,TRBV2,-,TGTGCCAGCAGTGAATTGGGCACACCGGGACACGAGCAGTACTTC,CASSELGTPGHEQYF
TRBJ1-1,few,TRBV12-3/TRBV12-4,TRBD1,TGTGCCAGCAGTTTAGGATGGGGACAGAGGAACACTGAAGCTTTCTTT,CASSLGWGQRNTEAFF
TRBJ2-1,-,TRBV5-1,-,TGCGCCAGCACCCTTTCTGGGGACAATGAGCAGTTCTTC,CASTLSGDNEQFF
TRBJ2-2,-,TRBV7-3,TRBD1,TGTGCCAGCTCTCAGGGCGGACAGGGGGACACCGGGGAGCTGTTTTTT,CASSQGGQGDTGELFF
TRBJ1-1,-,TRBV11-1,-,TGTGCCAGCAGCTTAGAAAGGGCGGGGACTGAAGCTTTCTTT,CASSLERAGTEAFF
TRBJ2-3,many,TRBV7-9,-,TGTGCCAGCAGCTTAAACGTCGAGTATTTT,CASSLNVEYF
TRBJ1-1,few,TRBV18,-,TGTGCCAGCTCACCACCGATTCTTGGCCGCTTCACTGAAGCTTTCTTT,CASSPPILGRFTEAFF
TRBJ2-3,-,TRBV5-1,TRBD2,TGCGCCAGCAGCCGCGGGGGATCAGATACGCAGTATTTT,CASSRGGSDTQYF
TRBJ2-3,many,TRBV27,TRBD2,TGTGCCAGCAGTTTGGTCCTAGCGGGGGGCACAGATACGCAGTATTTT,CASSLVLAGGTDTQYF
TRBJ2-1,few,TRBV6-1,TRBD2,TGTGCCAGCAGACCGCCGGGGGGTAAATACAATGAGCAGTTCTTC,CASRPPGGKYNEQFF
TRBJ2-1,-,TRBV20-1,TRBD2,TGCAGTGCTAGAGTCCCGGGGGGGCCGTCGAATGAGCAGTTCTTC,CSARVPGGPSNEQFF
TRBJ2-2,few,TRBV2,-,TGTGCCAGCAAAGGGTACTTGGAGACGAACACCGGGGAGCTGTTTTTT,CASKGYLETNTGELFF
TRBJ2-1,-,TRBV27,-,TGTGCCAGCAGTTTGTCGGTAACCTACAATGAGCAGTTCTTC,CASSLSVTYNEQFF
TRBJ2-7,-,TRBV29-1,TRBD1,TGCAGCGTCAACCGGGACAGTATGTACGAGCAGTACTTC,CSVNRDSMYEQYF
TRBJ2-7,-,TRBV5-6,-,TGTGCCAGCAGCTCCGACAGGTCCTACGAGCAGTACTTC,CASSSDRSYEQYF
TRBJ1-1,few,TRBV5-1,-,TGCGCCAGCAGCTTGGTGGGGGGACCCAACACTGAAGCTTTCTTT,CASSLVGGPNTEAFF
TRBJ2-2,-,TRBV20-1,-,TGCAGTGCTAGTGACTACCTATCCGGGGAGCTGTTTTTT,CSASDYLSGELFF
TRBJ2-3,many,TRBV5-1,-,TGCGCCAGCAGCTACCTCGGGGCACCGACAGATACGCAGTATTTT,CASSYLGAPTDTQYF
TRBJ2-7,-,TRBV12-3/TRBV12-4,TRBD1,TGTGCCAGCAGTTCCGCGACAGGGGGCGGACGCGAGCAGTACTTC,CASSSATGGGREQYF
TRBJ2-1,many,TRBV5-1,-,TGCGCCAGCAGCTTGGGGCCCCGGGCGGGATATGAGCAGTTCTTC,CASSLGPRAGYEQFF
TRBJ1-4,-,TRBV6-4,-,TGTGCCAGCAGAAAAGATGCAACTAATGAAAAACTGTTTTTT,CASRKDATNEKLFF
TRBJ2-7,once,TRBV19,TRBD2,TGTGCCAGTACCAGCCCGGGACTAGCCAACGAGCAGTACTTC,CASTSPGLANEQYF
TRBJ2-5,few,TRBV27,TRBD1,TGTGCCAGCAGTTTAAACAGGGGACCGGAGACCCAGTACTTC,CASSLNRGPETQYF
TRBJ2-1,few,TRBV10-2,TRBD1,TGCGCCAGCAGTCTTAAGACAGGGGGCAATGAGCAGTTCTTC,CASSLKTGGNEQFF
TRBJ2-1,few,TRBV5-6,-,TGTGCCAGCAGCCACCAGGGGTTTTGGGTTTTACCCAATGAGCAGTTCTTC,CASSHQGFWVLPNEQFF
TRBJ2-7,few,TRBV10-3,TRBD1,TGTGCCATCAGTGGTGGGACAGGGCGATCCTACGAGCAGTACTTC,CAISGGTGRSYEQYF
TRBJ1-1,many,TRBV29-1,-,TGCAGCGTCCTAGGACAGAACACTGAAGCTTTCTTT,CSVLGQNTEAFF
TRBJ2-7,-,TRBV18,-,TGTGCCAGCTCATTGTCCACGACGGGGTACGAGCAGTACTTC,CASSLSTTGYEQYF
TRBJ1-5,-,TRBV27,-,TGTGCCAGCGCGGGGGAGGGTAAGAGGGCCCAGCATTTT,CASAGEGKRAQHF
TRBJ2-2,few,TRBV27,-,TGTGCCAGCAGACCGGGACACCTAGTCACCGGGGAGCTGTTTTTT,CASRPGHLVTGELFF
TRBJ2-6,-,TRBV20-1,-,TGCAGTGCTAGAGTTTCTGGGGCCAACGTCCTGACTTTC,CSARVSGANVLTF
TRBJ1-5,few,TRBV20-1,-,TGCAGTGCTAGACCTACGACAGGTAGTTTCAATCAGCCCCAGCATTTT,CSARPTTGSFNQPQHF
TRBJ2-7,-,TRBV27,TRBD1,TGTGCCAGCAGTTTCGGGACAGGGGATGTGGAGCAGTACTTC,CASSFGTGDVEQYF
TRBJ2-7,-,TRBV20-1,TRBD1,TGCAGTGCTGAAGACAGGGGTGGCCGCGAGCAGTACTTC,CSAEDRGGREQYF
TRBJ2-7,few,TRBV7-7,TRBD1,TGTGCTAGCAGCACAGGACAGGGGGCTTCCTACGAGCAGTACTTC,CASSTGQGASYEQYF
TRBJ2-2,-,TRBV12-3/TRBV12-4,-,TGTGCCAGCAGACAAAGGGGACCCAACACCGGGGAGCTGTTTTTT,CASRQRGPNTGELFF
TRBJ1-2,-,TRBV7-8,-,TGTGCCAGCAGCCCCCTTGGGGGGCGCGACTATGGCTACACCTTC,CASSPLGGRDYGYTF
TRBJ1-3,-,TRBV7-3,-,TGTGCCAGCAGCTTAACGGTCGGGACGGACTCTGGAAACACCATATATTTT,CASSLTVGTDSGNTIYF
TRBJ2-2,many,TRBV10-3,TRBD2,TGTGCCGGTGAAAGCGGGGAAAACACCGGGGAGCTGTTTTTT,CAGESGENTGELFF
TRBJ2-7,-,TRBV20-1,TRBD2,TGCAGTGCCTACAGCGGGAGTACCTACGAGCAGTACTTC,CSAYSGSTYEQYF
TRBJ2-2,few,TRBV25-1,TRBD2,TGTGCCAGCAGTGACCCCGGGGGGGTTCGAACCGGGGAGCTGTTTTTT,CASSDPGGVRTGELFF